This TCR beta chain is from a study of cytomegalovirus exposure and HLA in healthy donors. This CDR3 has 15 residues. The V gene lost 1 base and the J gene lost 5 bases, with 14 bases spanning the gap. Germline V gives CDR1 MDHEN, CDR2 SYDVKM. The PCR contained 60 Vbeta and 13 Jbeta primers. In the original analysis: Later reanalysis found 80 million or so unique TCR beta chains, roughly 10 million of them shared. Profiling relied on immunoSEQ multiplex PCR, and the TCRdb table lists in-frame clones only, not all of them. V, J and clone size are taken as reported in that table, and D and trimming were inferred from the DNA itself. Of more than 95,000 clones in the sample, around 80% are singletons; the top ten hold 3.5% to 5%.

Sequences were obtained from PBMCs. The rearrangement joins TRBV28 to TRBJ1-1, with TRBD1 as a possible D gene (6 bases). The clonotype comes from a young man in good health and CMV-seropositive. In DNA, the CDR3 is TGTGCCAGCAGTTTATTGTATAGGGGGGGAACTGAAGCTTTCTTT. This gives the protein CASSLLYRGGTEAFF.